The T cell receptor (beta chain) under discussion was sequenced for a study of T-cell memory formation after mild COVID-19. Of note for this clonotype: Its specificity is unknown.

Findings and caveats of the study: Contracting CD4+ clones were located mainly in CM and EM, and CD8+ clones in EMRA. Contracting clones from day 15 to 85 showed balanced CD4/CD8; later expanders favored CD4+.

CDR3 length equals 14 residues. V lost 3 bases and J lost 4; bases outside the gene matches: 3. The germline gives CDR1 MGHDK, CDR2 SYGVNS. Researchers used 5'RACE with constant-segment primers to make TCR alpha and TCR beta cDNA libraries that carry sample barcodes and UMIs. Via MiXCR, TCRdb re-called the 5' RACE reads, giving one row per CDR3 protein. The table has 140,000 or so distinct CDR3 sequences, roughly 21% seen once. The rearrangement joins TRBV25-1 to TRBJ1-5; 7 bases match TRBD1. The sample taken for sequencing was PBMCs or a T cell subset sorted from them (not recorded which). The clonotype originates from an adult woman who had mild COVID-19 (a few samples of this study predate the infection). Cell type and time point are not known. For the CDR3, the DNA is TGTGCCAGCAGTGAGACAGGGTTTAATCAGCCCCAGCATTTT. Protein product: CASSETGFNQPQHF. The full variable domain, its missing parts supplied by reference TRBV25-1 and TRBJ1-5, is EADIYQTPRYLVIGTGKKITLECSQTMGHDKMYWYQQDPGMELHLIHYSYGVNSTEKGDLSSESTVSRIRTEHFPLTLESARPSHTSQYLCASSETGFNQPQHFGDGTRLSIL.